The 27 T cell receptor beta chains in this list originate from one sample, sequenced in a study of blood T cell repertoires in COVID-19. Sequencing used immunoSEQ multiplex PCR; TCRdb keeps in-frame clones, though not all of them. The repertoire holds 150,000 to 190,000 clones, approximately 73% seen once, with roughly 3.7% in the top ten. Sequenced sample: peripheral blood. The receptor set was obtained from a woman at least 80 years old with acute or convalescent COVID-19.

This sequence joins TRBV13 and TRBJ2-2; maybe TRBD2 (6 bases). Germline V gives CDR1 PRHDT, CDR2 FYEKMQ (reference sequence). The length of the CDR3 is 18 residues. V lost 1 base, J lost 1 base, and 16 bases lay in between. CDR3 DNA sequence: TGTGCCAGCAGCTTAGATCCGGCCGGGGGTTGGAACACCGGGGAGCTGTTTTTT. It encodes CASSLDPAGGWNTGELFF.

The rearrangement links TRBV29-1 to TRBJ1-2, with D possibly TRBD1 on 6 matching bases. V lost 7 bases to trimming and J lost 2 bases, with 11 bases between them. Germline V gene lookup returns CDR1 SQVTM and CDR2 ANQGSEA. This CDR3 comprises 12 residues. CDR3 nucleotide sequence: TGCAGCGCCCGGACAGAAAACTATGGCTACACCTTC. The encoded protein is CSARTENYGYTF.

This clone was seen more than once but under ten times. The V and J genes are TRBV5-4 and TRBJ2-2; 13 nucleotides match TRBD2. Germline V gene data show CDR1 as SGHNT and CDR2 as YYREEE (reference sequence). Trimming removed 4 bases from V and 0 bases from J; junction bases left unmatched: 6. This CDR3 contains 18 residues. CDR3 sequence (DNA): TGTGCCAGCAGCCCTCCCGGGACTAGCGGGACGAACACCGGGGAGCTGTTTTTT. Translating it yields CASSPPGTSGTNTGELFF.

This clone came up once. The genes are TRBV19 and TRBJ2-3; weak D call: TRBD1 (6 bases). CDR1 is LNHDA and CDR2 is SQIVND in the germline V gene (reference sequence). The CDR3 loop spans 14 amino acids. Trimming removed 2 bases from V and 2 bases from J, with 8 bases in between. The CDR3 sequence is CASSITGHTDTQYF. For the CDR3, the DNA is TGTGCCAGTAGTATAACAGGGCACACAGATACGCAGTATTTT.

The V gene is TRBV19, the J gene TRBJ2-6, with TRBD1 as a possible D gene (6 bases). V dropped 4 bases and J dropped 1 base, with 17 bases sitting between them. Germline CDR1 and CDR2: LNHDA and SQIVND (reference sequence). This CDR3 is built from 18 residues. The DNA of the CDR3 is TGTGCCAGTAGTAAACCTTATTGGGACACGTCTGGGGCCAACGTCCTGACTTTC. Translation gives CASSKPYWDTSGANVLTF.

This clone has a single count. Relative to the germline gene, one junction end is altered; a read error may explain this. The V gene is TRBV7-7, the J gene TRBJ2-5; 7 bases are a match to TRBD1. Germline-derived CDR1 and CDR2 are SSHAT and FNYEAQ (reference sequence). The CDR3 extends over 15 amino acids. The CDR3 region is CASSFRQGTQETQYF. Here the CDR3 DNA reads TGTGCTAGCAGCTTTAGACAGGGCACCCAAGAGACCCAGTACTTC.

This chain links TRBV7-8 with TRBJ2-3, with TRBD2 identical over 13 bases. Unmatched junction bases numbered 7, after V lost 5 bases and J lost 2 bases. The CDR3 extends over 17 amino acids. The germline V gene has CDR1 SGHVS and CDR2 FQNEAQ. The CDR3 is CASSPRLAGGHTDTQYF. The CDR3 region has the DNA TGTGCCAGCAGCCCGCGACTAGCGGGGGGTCACACAGATACGCAGTATTTT.

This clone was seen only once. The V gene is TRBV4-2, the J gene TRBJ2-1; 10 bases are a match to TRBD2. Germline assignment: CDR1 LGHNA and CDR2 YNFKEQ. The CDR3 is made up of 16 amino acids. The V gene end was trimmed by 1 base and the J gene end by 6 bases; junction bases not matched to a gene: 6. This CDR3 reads CASSQGTSGVVNEQFF. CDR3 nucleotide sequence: TGTGCCAGCAGCCAAGGAACTAGCGGGGTGGTCAATGAGCAGTTCTTC.

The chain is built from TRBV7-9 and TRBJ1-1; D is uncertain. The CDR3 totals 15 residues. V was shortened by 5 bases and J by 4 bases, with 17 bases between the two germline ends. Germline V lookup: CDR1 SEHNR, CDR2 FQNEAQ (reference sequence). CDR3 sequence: CASSITLWGGTEAFF. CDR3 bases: TGTGCCAGCAGCATCACATTGTGGGGAGGCACTGAAGCTTTCTTT.

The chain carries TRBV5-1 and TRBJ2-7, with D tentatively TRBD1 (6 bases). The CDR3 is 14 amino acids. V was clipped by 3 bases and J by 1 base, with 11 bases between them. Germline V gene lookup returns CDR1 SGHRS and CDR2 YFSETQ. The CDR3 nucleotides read TGCGCCAGCAGCTCCACAGGGATTTCCTACGAGCAGTACTTC. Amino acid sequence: CASSSTGISYEQYF.

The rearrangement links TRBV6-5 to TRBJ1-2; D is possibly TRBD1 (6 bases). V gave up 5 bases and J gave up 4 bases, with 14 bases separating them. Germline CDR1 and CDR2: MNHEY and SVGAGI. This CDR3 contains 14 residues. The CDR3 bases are TGTGCCAGCAGTATATCTGGGGGCAGCTATGGCTACACCTTC. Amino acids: CASSISGGSYGYTF.

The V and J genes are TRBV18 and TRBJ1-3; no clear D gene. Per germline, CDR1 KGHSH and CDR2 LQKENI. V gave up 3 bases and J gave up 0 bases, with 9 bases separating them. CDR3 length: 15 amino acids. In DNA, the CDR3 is TGTGCCAGCTCACCTGGGCAGCTCTCTGGAAACACCATATATTTT. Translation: CASSPGQLSGNTIYF. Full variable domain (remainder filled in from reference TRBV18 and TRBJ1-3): NAGVMQNPRHLVRRRGQEARLRCSPMKGHSHVYWYRQLPEEGLKFMVYLQKENIIDESGMPKERFSAEFPKEGPSILRIQQVVRGDSAAYFCASSPGQLSGNTIYFGEGSWLTVV.

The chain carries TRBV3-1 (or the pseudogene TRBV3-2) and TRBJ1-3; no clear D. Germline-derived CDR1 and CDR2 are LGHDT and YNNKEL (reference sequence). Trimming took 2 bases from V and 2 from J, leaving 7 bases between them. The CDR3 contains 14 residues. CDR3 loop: CASSQNVAGNTIYF. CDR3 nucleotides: TGTGCCAGCAGCCAAAATGTCGCTGGAAACACCATATATTTT.

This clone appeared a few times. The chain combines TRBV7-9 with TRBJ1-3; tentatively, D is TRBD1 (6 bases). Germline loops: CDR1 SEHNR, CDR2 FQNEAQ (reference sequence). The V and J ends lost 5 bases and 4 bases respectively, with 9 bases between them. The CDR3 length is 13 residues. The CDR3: CASSAGVGNTIYF. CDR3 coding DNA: TGTGCCAGCAGCGCAGGGGTGGGAAACACCATATATTTT.

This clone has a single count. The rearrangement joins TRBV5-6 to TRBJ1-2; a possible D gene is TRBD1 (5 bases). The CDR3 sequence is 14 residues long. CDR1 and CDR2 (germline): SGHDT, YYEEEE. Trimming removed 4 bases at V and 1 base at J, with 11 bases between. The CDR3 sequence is CASSPRQINYGYTF. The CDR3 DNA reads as TGTGCCAGCAGCCCCCGACAGATTAACTATGGCTACACCTTC.

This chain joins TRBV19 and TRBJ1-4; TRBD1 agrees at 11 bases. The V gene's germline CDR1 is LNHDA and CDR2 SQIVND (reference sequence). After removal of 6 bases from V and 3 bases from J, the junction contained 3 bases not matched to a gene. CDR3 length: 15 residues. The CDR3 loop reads CASRDRGLSNEKLFF. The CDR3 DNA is TGTGCCAGTAGGGACAGGGGGCTATCTAATGAAAAACTGTTTTTT.

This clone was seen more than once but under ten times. Written as DNA, the CDR3 is TGTGCCAGTAGTAGGACATATAACACCGGGGAGCTGTTTTTT. Protein product: CASSRTYNTGELFF. The genes are TRBV19 and TRBJ2-2, with TRBD1 as a possible D gene (5 bases). With 4 bases removed from V and 2 bases from J, the gap between germline ends came to 8 bases. Germline V CDR1 and CDR2: LNHDA, SQIVND (reference sequence). The CDR3 has 14 residues.

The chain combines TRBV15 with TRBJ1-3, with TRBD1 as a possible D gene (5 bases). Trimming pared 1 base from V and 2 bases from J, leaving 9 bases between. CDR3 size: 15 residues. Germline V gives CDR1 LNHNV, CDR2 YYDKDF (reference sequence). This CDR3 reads CATSRGGRAGNTIYF. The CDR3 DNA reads TGTGCCACCAGCAGAGGGGGCAGAGCTGGAAACACCATATATTTT.

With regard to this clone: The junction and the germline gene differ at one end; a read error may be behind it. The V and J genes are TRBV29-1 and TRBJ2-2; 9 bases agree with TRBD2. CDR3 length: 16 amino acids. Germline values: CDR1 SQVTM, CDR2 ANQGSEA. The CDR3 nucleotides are TGCAGCGTTGGGGCTAGCGGGATGACGAACGCCGGGGAGCTGTTTTTT. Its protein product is CSVGASGMTNAGELFF.

CDR3 nucleotides: TGTGCCAGCAGTGAAAACAGCAACACTGAAGCTTTCTTT. Residues: CASSENSNTEAFF. This chain joins TRBV6-1 and TRBJ1-1; D gene unclear. Germline V gene data show CDR1 as MNHNS and CDR2 as SASEGT. V lost 2 bases and J lost 2, with 6 bases in between. The length of the CDR3 is 13 residues.

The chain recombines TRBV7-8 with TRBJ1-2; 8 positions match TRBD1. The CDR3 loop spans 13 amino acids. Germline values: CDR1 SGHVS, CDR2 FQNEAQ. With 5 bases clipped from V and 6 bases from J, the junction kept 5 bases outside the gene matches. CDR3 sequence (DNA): TGTGCCAGCAGCCCAACGACAGGGGATGGCTACACCTTC. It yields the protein CASSPTTGDGYTF.

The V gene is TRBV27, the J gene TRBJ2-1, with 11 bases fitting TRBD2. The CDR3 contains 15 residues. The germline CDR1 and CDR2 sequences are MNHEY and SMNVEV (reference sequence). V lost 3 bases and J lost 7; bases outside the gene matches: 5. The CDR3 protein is CASSLMTSGKNEQFF. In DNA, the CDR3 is TGTGCCAGCAGTTTGATGACTAGCGGGAAAAATGAGCAGTTCTTC.

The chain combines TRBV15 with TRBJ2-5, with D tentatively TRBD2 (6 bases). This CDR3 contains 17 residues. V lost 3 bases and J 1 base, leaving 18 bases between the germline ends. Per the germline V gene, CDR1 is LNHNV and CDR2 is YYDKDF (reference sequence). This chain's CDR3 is CATSSSLGVGGQETQYF. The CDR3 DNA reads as TGTGCCACCAGCAGTTCCCTGGGGGTGGGGGGCCAAGAGACCCAGTACTTC.

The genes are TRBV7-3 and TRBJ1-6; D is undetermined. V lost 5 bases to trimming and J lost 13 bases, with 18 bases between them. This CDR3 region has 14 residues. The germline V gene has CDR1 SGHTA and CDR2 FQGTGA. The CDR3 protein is CASSLYVESSPLHF. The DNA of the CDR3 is TGTGCCAGCAGCCTCTATGTCGAGAGTAGTCCCCTCCACTTT.

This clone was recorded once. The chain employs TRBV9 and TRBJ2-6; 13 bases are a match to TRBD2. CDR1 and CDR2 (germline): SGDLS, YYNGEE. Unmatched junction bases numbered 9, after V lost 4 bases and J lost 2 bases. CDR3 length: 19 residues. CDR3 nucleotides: TGTGCCAGCAGCCCCCGGACTAGCGGGAGCGCCCCTGGGGCCAACGTCCTGACTTTC. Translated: CASSPRTSGSAPGANVLTF.

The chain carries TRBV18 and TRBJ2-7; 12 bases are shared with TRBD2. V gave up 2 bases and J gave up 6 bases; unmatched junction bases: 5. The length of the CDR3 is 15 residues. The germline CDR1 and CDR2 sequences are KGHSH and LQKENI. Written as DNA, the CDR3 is TGTGCCAGCTCACCATCCGGGACTAGCGGGTCCGAGCAGTACTTC. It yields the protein CASSPSGTSGSEQYF. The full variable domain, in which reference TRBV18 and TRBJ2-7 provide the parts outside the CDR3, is NAGVMQNPRHLVRRRGQEARLRCSPMKGHSHVYWYRQLPEEGLKFMVYLQKENIIDESGMPKERFSAEFPKEGPSILRIQQVVRGDSAAYFCASSPSGTSGSEQYFGPGTRLTVT.

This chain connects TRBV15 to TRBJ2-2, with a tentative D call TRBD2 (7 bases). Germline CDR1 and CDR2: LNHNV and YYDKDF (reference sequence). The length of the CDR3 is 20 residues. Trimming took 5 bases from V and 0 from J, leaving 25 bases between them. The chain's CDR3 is CATSRGGRVWRTTNTGELFF. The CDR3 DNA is TGTGCCACCAGCCGAGGGGGGAGGGTTTGGCGTACAACGAACACCGGGGAGCTGTTTTTT.